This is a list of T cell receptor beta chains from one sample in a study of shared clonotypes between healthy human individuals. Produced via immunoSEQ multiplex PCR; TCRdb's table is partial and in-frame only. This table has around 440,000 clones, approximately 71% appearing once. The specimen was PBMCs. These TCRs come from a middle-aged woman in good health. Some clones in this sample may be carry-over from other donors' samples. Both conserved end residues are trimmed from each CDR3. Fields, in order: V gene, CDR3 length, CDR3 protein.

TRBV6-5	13	ASSYPGSGSTEAF
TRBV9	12	ASSVRTGGAEQY
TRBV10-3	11	AIGQTLLDEQY
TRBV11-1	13	ASSLAGQGFYEQY
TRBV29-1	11	SVQGVVTGELF
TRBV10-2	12	ASSGQGFSYEQY
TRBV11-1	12	ASSFTEGYTEAF
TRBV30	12	AWSNKQGPLEQF
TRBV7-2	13	ASSLNSGVAYEQY
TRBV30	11	AWSVRETDTQY
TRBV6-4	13	ASSDIAGGDRGAV
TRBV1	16	TSGRVGRGLGSNQPQH
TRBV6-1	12	ASSSGRTDNEQF
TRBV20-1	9	SASRGEGYT
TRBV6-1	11	ASSENGNQPQH
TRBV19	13	GARVIFASTGELF
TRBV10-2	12	ASTLAGGYNEQF
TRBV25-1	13	ASSASRGDWEKLF
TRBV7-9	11	ASSSRDRDEQF
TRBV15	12	ATSRQRTYNEQF
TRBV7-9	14	ASSVRTSRNTGELF
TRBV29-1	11	SVEGRESYEQY
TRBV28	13	ASSLMDRGFGKLF
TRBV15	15	ATSRDPGTGQHQPQH
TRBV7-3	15	ASSLGEGTAISYEQY